The 23 T cell receptor beta chains below come from one sample, sequenced in a study of blood T cell repertoires in COVID-19. Clones were read by immunoSEQ multiplex PCR, and TCRdb kept only the in-frame ones, dropping some. The sample shows about 210,000 clones, 75% to 85% of them seen only once. The sequenced sample was peripheral blood. These receptors all come from a man in his forties who had recovered from COVID-19.

The J gene is TRBJ2-7, the V gene TRBV6-5; D possibly corresponds to TRBD1 (6 bases). The V gene lost 6 bases and the J gene lost 0 bases, with 12 bases spanning the gap. The CDR3 consists of 14 residues. Per the germline V gene, CDR1 is MNHEY and CDR2 is SVGAGI. The CDR3 region is CASSRTVSSYEQYF. CDR3 DNA sequence: TGTGCCAGCAGCAGGACAGTCAGCTCCTACGAGCAGTACTTC.

As DNA, the CDR3 is TGCGCCAGCAGCCCCCAACCGGGACAGTACCACGAGCAGTACTTC. This gives the protein CASSPQPGQYHEQYF. This chain uses TRBV5-1 with TRBJ2-7, with TRBD1 matching 7 bases. The CDR3 spans 15 residues. CDR1 SGHRS and CDR2 YFSETQ come from the germline V gene. J lost 5 bases, V lost 4 bases, and 12 bases had no gene match.

The chain has TRBV5-6 and TRBJ2-5; 8 bases line up with TRBD1. The germline CDR1 and CDR2 sequences are SGHDT and YYEEEE. V lost 3 bases to trimming and J lost 5 bases; unmatched junction nucleotides: 6. This CDR3 is built from 14 residues. The CDR3 DNA reads TGTGCCAGCAGCTCCCGGGACAGGCTCGAGACCCAGTACTTC. Translation gives CASSSRDRLETQYF.

CDR3 sequence reads: CASSRSISTDTQYF. Here the CDR3 DNA reads TGTGCCAGCAGCCGGAGCATTAGCACAGATACGCAGTATTTT. This chain connects TRBV3-1 (or the pseudogene TRBV3-2) to TRBJ2-3; D gene uncertain. Germline V gene sequence: CDR1 LGHDT, CDR2 YNNKEL (reference sequence). This CDR3 is built from 14 residues. Trimming cost V 4 bases and J 0 bases, with 8 bases left between them.

The rearrangement uses TRBV4-3 and TRBJ2-1, with D maybe TRBD2 (5 bases). Trimming took off 3 bases at V and 9 bases at J, with 12 bases between the two ends. Germline assignment: CDR1 LGHNA and CDR2 YSLEER. The CDR3 covers 13 residues. CDR3 nucleotides: TGCGCCAGCAGCCATTCTGGGAGCGGTGAGCAGTTCTTC. It specifies CASSHSGSGEQFF.

The V and J genes are TRBV18 and TRBJ2-1; 8 bases fit TRBD2. V gave up 0 bases and J gave up 5 bases; unmatched junction bases: 6. From germline, CDR1 is KGHSH and CDR2 LQKENI. The CDR3 has 16 amino acids. CDR3 in amino acids: CASSPPSGGGNNEQFF. The CDR3 DNA reads as TGTGCCAGCTCACCACCGTCCGGCGGGGGGAACAATGAGCAGTTCTTC.

The chain couples TRBV19 to TRBJ2-3; 8 nucleotides line up with TRBD1. Germline-derived CDR1 and CDR2 are LNHDA and SQIVND (reference sequence). After removal of 3 bases from V and 0 bases from J, the junction contained 2 bases not matched to a gene. The CDR3 is made up of 15 amino acids. DNA for the CDR3: TGTGCCAGTAGTATGGGACAGGTTAGCACAGATACGCAGTATTTT. Translated, it gives CASSMGQVSTDTQYF.

The chain is built from TRBV25-1 and TRBJ2-2; 11 nucleotides align to TRBD1. Germline V gene lookup returns CDR1 MGHDK and CDR2 SYGVNS. Trimming removed 6 bases from V and 7 bases from J; junction bases left unmatched: 4. The CDR3 covers 14 residues. The CDR3 nucleotides read TGTGCCAGCAGGGACAGGGGGCTTGGCGGGGAGCTGTTTTTT. Translation: CASRDRGLGGELFF.

This clone was observed a single time. V and J are TRBV4-1 and TRBJ1-3; D is possibly TRBD1 (6 bases). This CDR3 has 15 amino acids. Germline V gene sequence: CDR1 MGHRA, CDR2 YSYEKL. V lost 1 base and J lost 3, with 10 bases in between. Here the CDR3 DNA reads TGCGCCAGCAGCCAAGTAGACAGGCGTGGAAACACCATATATTTT. This sequence encodes CASSQVDRRGNTIYF.

V usage is TRBV24-1 and J usage is TRBJ2-1; 12 bases agree with TRBD2. Germline V gene data show CDR1 as KGHDR and CDR2 as SFDVKD. With 5 bases clipped from V and 7 bases from J, the junction kept 17 bases outside the gene matches. This CDR3 spans 19 amino acids. For the CDR3, the DNA is TGTGCCACCAGTGCCCGGGGGCTAGCGGGAGGGCTATCGGGGAATGAGCAGTTCTTC. It codes for CATSARGLAGGLSGNEQFF.

V and J are TRBV5-4 and TRBJ1-1; no definite D call. Per germline, CDR1 SGHNT and CDR2 YYREEE (reference sequence). V gave up 7 bases and J gave up 2 bases, with 9 bases separating them. This CDR3 has 12 residues. The CDR3 DNA is TGTGCCAGCTCGAGGCGAAACACTGAAGCTTTCTTT. Translated, it gives CASSRRNTEAFF.

The J gene is TRBJ2-7, the V gene TRBV5-4; D not certain. Trimming cost V 0 bases and J 12 bases, with 13 bases left between them. CDR1 and CDR2 (germline): SGHNT, YYREEE (reference sequence). The CDR3 covers 12 residues. CDR3 nucleotide sequence: TGTGCCAGCAGCTTGGCTAGTAGTTTGTGGTACTTC. This encodes CASSLASSLWYF.

J is TRBJ1-5 and V is TRBV5-5, with a possible D match to TRBD1 (6 bases). Deletions cut 0 bases from V and 0 bases from J, with 10 bases between. The CDR3 spans 16 residues. Germline V gives CDR1 SGHKS, CDR2 YYEKEE (reference sequence). CDR3 sequence: CASSLAGAGSNQPQHF. The CDR3 DNA is TGTGCCAGCAGCTTGGCAGGGGCGGGTAGCAATCAGCCCCAGCATTTT.

The rearrangement links TRBV29-1 to TRBJ2-7; TRBD2 might be the D (6 bases). The V end lost 4 bases, the J end lost 2 bases, and 15 bases lay between the germline ends. CDR1 and CDR2 (germline): SQVTM, ANQGSEA. The CDR3 contains 14 residues. This chain's CDR3 is CSVARDLGTYEQYF. The CDR3 bases are TGCAGCGTTGCGCGGGATCTAGGGACCTACGAGCAGTACTTC.

The chain links TRBV18 to TRBJ1-1; 9 bases are a match to TRBD1. Trimming cost V 8 bases and J 5 bases; bases outside gene matches: 9. Germline values: CDR1 KGHSH, CDR2 LQKENI. The CDR3 runs to 14 residues. CDR3 nucleotide sequence: TGTGCCAGCGCCCGGGACAGGGTCGCGACTGAAGCTTTCTTT. It is translated as CASARDRVATEAFF.

V usage is TRBV3-1 (or the pseudogene TRBV3-2) and J usage is TRBJ2-7, with 8 bases aligning to TRBD2. The CDR3 consists of 15 residues. Germline CDR1 and CDR2: LGHDT and YNNKEL (reference sequence). V dropped 0 bases and J dropped 2; count of bases not matched to a gene: 3. The CDR3 DNA reads TGTGCCAGCAGCCAAGAGGGGACTAGGGCCTACGAGCAGTACTTC. Protein sequence: CASSQEGTRAYEQYF.

The table lists this clone with a count of one. The rearrangement links TRBV6-6 to TRBJ1-5; D may be TRBD1 (6 bases). In germline, CDR1 is MNHNY, CDR2 SVGAGI (reference sequence). This CDR3 has 14 residues. Deletions cut 6 bases from V and 9 bases from J, with 18 bases between. The CDR3 sequence is CASRPAGPRGPQHF. In nucleotides, the CDR3 is TGTGCCAGCAGGCCCGCCGGCCCCAGGGGGCCCCAGCATTTT.

This clone has only one observation. The chain is built from TRBV5-4 and TRBJ2-3; D is possibly TRBD2 (6 bases). The CDR3 contains 17 residues. Trimming stripped 0 bases from V and 2 bases from J, with 16 bases between. Germline lookup yields CDR1 SGHNT and CDR2 YYREEE (reference sequence). Here the CDR3 DNA reads TGTGCCAGCAGCTTGGATATTAGCGGAGGATACACAGATACGCAGTATTTT. Residues: CASSLDISGGYTDTQYF.

The V call is TRBV6-5, the J call TRBJ1-6, with D unresolved. The CDR3 has 14 amino acids. Trimming took off 8 bases at V and 6 bases at J, with 14 bases between the two ends. Germline V gives CDR1 MNHEY, CDR2 SVGAGI. CDR3 coding DNA: TGTGCCAGCGGAGGGATATCGGGTAATTCACCCCTCCACTTT. Encoded protein: CASGGISGNSPLHF.

V is TRBV3-1 (or the pseudogene TRBV3-2) and J is TRBJ2-7; 7 bases map to TRBD1. The CDR3 has 14 amino acids. The V segment lost 4 bases and the J segment 1 base; nucleotides outside the gene matches: 4. In germline, CDR1 is LGHDT, CDR2 YNNKEL (reference sequence). CDR3 DNA sequence: TGTGCCAGCAGCCCGACAGGGTTGTCCTACGAGCAGTACTTC. Translated, it gives CASSPTGLSYEQYF.

The V call is TRBV12-3 or TRBV12-4, the J call TRBJ1-3; D remains ambiguous. Trimming shortened V by 2 bases and J by 4 bases, and 6 bases separated the two germline ends. This CDR3 spans 13 amino acids. DNA for the CDR3: TGTGCCAGCAGTTTAATTCAGGGAAACACCATATATTTT. As protein: CASSLIQGNTIYF.

The chain is built from TRBV5-4 and TRBJ2-1, with D tentatively TRBD1 (5 bases). The CDR3 runs 17 residues. Germline V lookup: CDR1 SGHNT, CDR2 YYREEE (reference sequence). V was shortened by 7 bases and J by 5 bases, with 25 bases between the two germline ends. CDR3 sequence (DNA): TGTGCCAGCGGGTATTCTCCTGGGGCCAAGATCCACAATGAGCAGTTCTTC. Amino acid sequence: CASGYSPGAKIHNEQFF.

The chain couples TRBV28 to TRBJ1-2, with D possibly TRBD1 on 6 matching bases. This CDR3 is built from 15 residues. CDR1 is MDHEN, CDR2 SYDVKM, per germline. V was cut by 4 bases and J by 4 bases, with 16 bases left in between. CDR3 DNA: TGTGCCAGCAGTTCCGAACCACAGGGATTCTATGGCTACACCTTC. Protein product: CASSSEPQGFYGYTF.